This T cell receptor (beta chain) was observed in a study of CD4 T cells in relation to SARS-CoV-2 and coronaviruses. As to this clone: The antigen remains undetermined.

Unmatched junction bases numbered 4, after V lost 4 bases and J lost 2 bases. Germline V gives CDR1 SGHRS, CDR2 YFSETQ. The CDR3 has 15 residues. Produced via immunoSEQ multiplex PCR; TCRdb's table is partial and in-frame only. Of 65,000 or so clones in the sample, about 94% were seen once. CD4+ T cells from unexposed donors were obtained before the COVID-19 pandemic (2011-2018). Points from the study as a whole: Crossreactive clones expanded significantly less to SARS-CoV-2 than monoreactive clones.

This clonotype was obtained from a human donor in good health. Sequenced: naive CD4+ T cells from PBMCs. Subset here: naive CD4+ T cells isolated by negative enrichment. The chain has TRBV5-1 and TRBJ2-7; 12 nucleotides line up with TRBD2. The CDR3 spells CASSQGTSGPYEQYF. CDR3 in DNA: TGCGCCAGCAGCCAAGGGACTAGCGGGCCCTACGAGCAGTACTTC.